Following are 9 T cell receptor beta chains from one sample sequenced in a study of human thymus T cells. The data were produced by immunoSEQ multiplex PCR, yet TCRdb's version contains in-frame clones alone and is incomplete. This sample has tens of thousands of clones, with roughly 96% found just once. Resected material from corrective heart surgery provided the thymus tissue analysed. Sequenced: thymus tissue. These TCRs come from a boy under three years old with a congenital heart defect but otherwise immunologically healthy.

The V call is TRBV14, the J call TRBJ2-3, with D possibly TRBD2 on 6 matching bases. CDR3 size: 17 residues. Per germline, CDR1 SGHDN and CDR2 FVKESK. Trimming took off 5 bases at V and 7 bases at J, with 25 bases between the two ends. The CDR3: CASSKGLALSRANTQYF. The CDR3 coding sequence is TGTGCCAGCAGCAAGGGACTGGCCCTATCAAGGGCTAATACGCAGTATTTT.

V gene TRBV5-1 combines with J gene TRBJ2-5; 10 positions agree with TRBD2. J gave up 2 bases and V 0 bases, and 13 bases lay outside the gene matches. This CDR3 is built from 19 residues. CDR1 and CDR2 from the germline V gene are SGHRS and YFSETQ. In DNA, the CDR3 is TGCGCCAGCAGCTTGGCACTAGCGGGAAAAGAACGAGTGCAAGAGACCCAGTACTTC. Amino acids: CASSLALAGKERVQETQYF.

The rearrangement joins TRBV6-6 to TRBJ2-1, with 7 bases lining up with TRBD2. Looked up from germline, CDR1 is MNHNY and CDR2 is SVGAGI (reference sequence). The CDR3 length is 15 residues. The junction had 13 bases not matched to a gene; V was cut back by 6 bases and J by 8 bases. CDR3 residues: CASRTSSGLWDEQFF. For the CDR3, the DNA is TGTGCCAGCAGAACCTCTAGCGGACTATGGGATGAGCAGTTCTTC.

V gene TRBV9 combines with J gene TRBJ2-2; D gene uncertain. V was trimmed by 1 base and J by 7 bases, leaving 5 bases between them. The CDR3 consists of 12 residues. The V gene's germline CDR1 is SGDLS and CDR2 YYNGEE. CDR3 in amino acids: CASSVRVGELFF. Here the CDR3 DNA reads TGTGCCAGCAGCGTACGGGTCGGGGAGCTGTTTTTT.

This chain connects TRBV11-2 to TRBJ1-3; D possibly corresponds to TRBD1 (5 bases). The CDR3 length is 14 residues. The ends were cut back, 3 bases at V and 4 bases at J, with 10 bases in the middle. Germline CDR1 reads SGHAT; CDR2 reads FQNNGV. The CDR3 region is CASSFGGFGNTIYF. The DNA for the CDR3 is TGTGCCAGCAGCTTCGGGGGGTTCGGAAACACCATATATTTT.

The gene calls are TRBV5-1 and TRBJ2-7; 10 bases map to TRBD1. The V and J ends lost 6 bases and 4 bases, in that order; junction bases with no gene match: 13. The CDR3 runs to 16 residues. From germline, CDR1 is SGHRS and CDR2 YFSETQ. The CDR3: CASKTFLGQGWYEQYF. The DNA for the CDR3 is TGCGCCAGCAAAACGTTCCTGGGACAGGGGTGGTACGAGCAGTACTTC.

The chain recombines TRBV19 with TRBJ1-2; D is undetermined. The V gene's germline CDR1 is LNHDA and CDR2 SQIVND (reference sequence). Trimming removed 3 bases from V and 5 bases from J, with 13 bases in between. This CDR3 region has 14 residues. The DNA of the CDR3 is TGTGCCAGTAGTATTTTCTGGGGAGAGTATGGCTACACCTTC. Translation: CASSIFWGEYGYTF.

The rearrangement joins TRBV10-3 to TRBJ2-7; D is unclear. Trimming left V 0 bases short and J 3 bases short, with 12 bases between. Germline-derived CDR1 and CDR2 are ENHRY and SYGVKD. This CDR3 contains 15 residues. CDR3 amino acids: CAISESSLQRYEQYF. The CDR3 DNA reads TGTGCCATCAGTGAGTCGAGTTTGCAGCGCTACGAGCAGTACTTC.

The rearrangement joins TRBV25-1 to TRBJ2-1; 8 bases match TRBD2. The V gene's germline CDR1 is MGHDK and CDR2 SYGVNS. The CDR3 is 16 residues long. J was trimmed by 0 bases and V by 4 bases; bases with no gene match: 5. Here the CDR3 DNA reads TGTGCCAGCAGTGCGCTGACTAGCGCCTCCTACAATGAGCAGTTCTTC. Its protein product is CASSALTSASYNEQFF.